Listed below are T cell receptor beta chains from one sample, sequenced in a study of T cell responses to AZD1222 COVID-19 vaccine. Sequencing used immunoSEQ multiplex PCR; TCRdb keeps in-frame clones, though not all of them. This sample has under 200,000 clones, with around 90% found just once. The sample was peripheral blood, taken on day 0 of MenACWY control vaccination. The receptors were gathered from an adult in good health. CDR3s leave out the opening cysteine and the closing phenylalanine or tryptophan.

V	J	CDR3
TRBV5-1	TRBJ1-3	ASSLAGMAGNTIY
TRBV28	TRBJ1-1	ASRRGRNTEAF
TRBV7-2	TRBJ2-1	ASSLESHRANEQF
TRBV5-1	TRBJ2-3	ASSRQGPDTQY
TRBV5-1	TRBJ1-1	ASSSGPTNTEAF
TRBV3-1/TRBV3-2	TRBJ1-6	APPDRDNSPLH
TRBV5-1	TRBJ1-1	ASSSGQGMNTEAF
TRBV5-1	TRBJ1-1	ASSLDGRPNTEAF
TRBV21-1	TRBJ2-7	ASSIPRRIGYEQY
TRBV24-1	TRBJ2-1	ATSGTGDFKDEQF
TRBV7-9	TRBJ1-6	AVQDRGGDNSPLH
TRBV5-1	TRBJ2-7	ASSSGLSGVEQY
TRBV11-3	TRBJ1-1	ASSMGTGRTEAF
TRBV9	TRBJ2-5	ASSVNPSGRETQY
TRBV5-5	TRBJ1-1	ASSLEVGNTEAF
TRBV28	TRBJ1-1	ASAKTGPFTEAF
TRBV3-1/TRBV3-2	TRBJ1-4	ASSQDFNEKLF
TRBV12-3/TRBV12-4	TRBJ2-2	ASSPTNTGELF
TRBV12-3/TRBV12-4	TRBJ1-2	ASSLYVGRGYT
TRBV30	TRBJ2-5	ASTSGRARGTQY
TRBV28	TRBJ2-7	ASTLPGQGVYEQY
TRBV27	TRBJ1-5	ASSAGRNQPQH
TRBV24-1	TRBJ2-5	AISDFGSAGAGETQY
TRBV28	TRBJ2-4	ASSFPPGRVVNIQY
TRBV21-1	TRBJ2-1	ASSPRQGVRVNEQF
TRBV19	TRBJ1-1	ASSIGRNTEAF
TRBV7-2	TRBJ1-2	ASSSGSGAPYGYT
TRBV9	TRBJ2-1	ASSVGPNWDNEQF
TRBV28	TRBJ1-2	ASSLFFTDGYT
TRBV5-1	TRBJ2-7	ASSFSWGAGYEQY
TRBV5-1	TRBJ1-1	ASSLSSEKHTEAF
TRBV7-2	TRBJ1-1	ASSLEGAGSEAF
TRBV7-3	TRBJ2-7	ASSLYPGSGEQY
TRBV24-1	TRBJ1-5	ATSDGQQPQH
TRBV24-1	TRBJ2-2	ATSDQTGVNTGELF
TRBV11-2	TRBJ2-1	ASSLSPPGGNEQF
TRBV5-4	TRBJ2-6	ASSSPLQGYGSGANVLT
TRBV25-1	TRBJ2-5	ASSVWGGAETQY
TRBV10-2	TRBJ1-1	ASSESGGETEAF
TRBV5-1	TRBJ2-1	ASSLVGGLDRRGNEQF
TRBV5-1	TRBJ1-2	ASSLGTESKYGYT
TRBV7-2	TRBJ1-5	ASSLEGDRDQPQH
TRBV7-2	TRBJ2-7	ASRESGTSGRALEQY
TRBV7-2	TRBJ2-7	ASSLEAEQY
TRBV5-1	TRBJ1-4	ATRGGLANEKLF
TRBV6-2/TRBV6-3	TRBJ1-2	ASSYSLYGYT